A single sample gave rise to the 7 T cell receptor beta chains below, sequenced in a study of T cells in tuberculosis. Here immunoSEQ multiplex PCR was the method, and the copy in TCRdb shows in-frame clones only, minus some. The table has around 41,000 clones, around 94% seen once. Sequencing was performed on PBMCs. The receptor set was obtained from a donor aged 10-29 years with latent tuberculosis or without tuberculosis infection. Some clones in this sample may be carry-over from other donors' samples.

This clone was observed once. The rearrangement uses TRBV6-5 and TRBJ1-5, with D maybe TRBD1 (6 bases). The CDR3 contains 13 residues. Germline CDR1 reads MNHEY; CDR2 reads SVGAGI. V lost 5 bases to trimming and J lost 4 bases, with 9 bases between them. CDR3 nucleotide sequence: TGTGCCAGCAGTAGACAGGCAAATCAGCCCCAGCATTTT. This encodes CASSRQANQPQHF.

This clone has a single count. This chain connects TRBV2 to TRBJ2-3, with 8 bases fitting TRBD2. CDR3 length: 14 residues. Looked up from germline, CDR1 is SNHLY and CDR2 is FYNNEI. The V and J ends lost 1 base and 4 bases, in that order; junction bases with no gene match: 1. The CDR3 DNA is TGTGCCAGCAGTGAAGAACTAGCGGCAGATACGCAGTATTTT. This translates into CASSEELAADTQYF.

V gene TRBV11-2 combines with J gene TRBJ2-5; TRBD2 aligns across 8 bases. The CDR3 length is 12 residues. V lost 9 bases to trimming and J lost 7 bases; unmatched junction nucleotides: 7. Germline loops: CDR1 SGHAT, CDR2 FQNNGV. CDR3 nucleotides: TGTGCCAGTTCTGGGAGCGGGAGGACCCAGTACTTC. Its protein is CASSGSGRTQYF.

The chain uses TRBV6-1 and TRBJ1-5; D is possibly TRBD1 (5 bases). CDR3 size: 15 residues. Germline V gene data show CDR1 as MNHNS and CDR2 as SASEGT. Trimming took 0 bases from V and 4 from J, leaving 10 bases between them. The CDR3: CASSEAYRSNQPQHF. For the CDR3, the DNA is TGTGCCAGCAGTGAAGCTTACAGGTCAAATCAGCCCCAGCATTTT.

The gene calls are TRBV7-9 and TRBJ2-7; TRBD1 aligns across 8 bases. The trim removed 3 bases at V and 5 bases at J, leaving 9 bases unmatched. The CDR3 consists of 15 residues. Germline CDR1 is SEHNR and CDR2 is FQNEAQ (reference sequence). The chain's CDR3 is CASSFGQGYRDEQYF. As DNA, the CDR3 is TGTGCCAGCAGCTTTGGACAGGGCTATCGCGACGAGCAGTACTTC.

In its sample, this clone was seen a few times. The V call is TRBV29-1, the J call TRBJ1-1; 10 nucleotides align to TRBD1. The germline CDR1 and CDR2 sequences are SQVTM and ANQGSEA. The CDR3 spans 15 residues. Trimming took 7 bases from V and 0 from J; bases not matched to a gene: 8. CDR3 in amino acids: CSGTGGWAMNTEAFF. CDR3 in DNA: TGCAGCGGGACAGGGGGTTGGGCCATGAACACTGAAGCTTTCTTT.

V usage is TRBV9 and J usage is TRBJ1-1; perhaps TRBD1 as D (5 bases). This CDR3 is built from 15 residues. The V gene lost 0 bases and the J gene lost 5 bases, with 14 bases spanning the gap. CDR1 and CDR2 (germline): SGDLS, YYNGEE. The CDR3 region has the DNA TGTGCCAGCAGCGTAGTGAGGCAGGGATTAACTGAAGCTTTCTTT. Translated: CASSVVRQGLTEAFF.